This TCR beta chain was found in a study of T cells expressing NK-cell markers. Looking at the study overall: Eight donors were sequenced, of whom seven were HCMV-seropositive, while the remaining one was HCMV-seronegative. General study results and limits: The HCMV specificity of the expanded NKG2C+ T cell clones stayed unresolved. Six or seven donors carried dominant NKG2C+ clonotypes that made up about 1.0-8% of their CD8+ T cells.

cDNA encoding TCR beta was synthesized via 5'RACE template switching incorporating UMIs. From the 5' RACE reads, TCRdb lists one entry per CDR3 protein and no DNA. This sample's table has 550,000 to 600,000 distinct CDR3 sequences. This CDR3 contains 13 residues. Germline V gene data show CDR1 as LNHNV and CDR2 as YYDKDF (reference sequence). Comments on this clonotype: The antigen is undetermined.

The chain links TRBV15 to TRBJ2-7; TCRdb calls TRBD1, which cannot be checked without DNA. The TCR sequence derives from a man between 18 and 35 years old in good health. What was sequenced was blood T cells: a sorted CD56 or NKG2C T cell subset, CD4+ or CD8+ T cells, or bulk PBMC T cells (not recorded which). CDR3: CATSRDHGDREYF. The entire variable domain, with the rest obtained from reference TRBV15 and TRBJ2-7, is as follows: DAMVIQNPRYQVTQFGKPVTLSCSQTLNHNVMYWYQQKSSQAPKLLFHYYDKDFNNEADTPDNFQSRRPNTSFCFLDIRSPGLGDTAMYLCATSRDHGDREYFGPGTRLTVT.